This T cell receptor (beta chain) comes out of a study of CD8 T cells in ankylosing spondylitis. This clonotype has a count of ten or more. The target antigen is unknown. Study conclusions and caveats: The clones that were linked to disease were reported to be significantly enriched in matched synovial fluid samples from ankylosing spondylitis patients.

The germline CDR1 and CDR2 sequences are SEHNR and FQNEAQ (reference sequence). J gave up 3 bases and V 4 bases, and 4 bases lay outside the gene matches. The CDR3 runs to 15 residues. TCRdb analysed the 5' RACE reads with MiXCR anew, one entry per CDR3 protein. The sample has around 210,000 distinct CDR3 sequences, approximately 8.4% seen once. The sequence derives from a female donor with ankylosing spondylitis or in good health (not recorded which). Input material: blood, either unsorted or a sorted T cell fraction (not recorded which). V and J are TRBV7-9 and TRBJ1-5; 9 bases agree with TRBD1. The CDR3 reads CASSSGQGNNQPQHF. The CDR3 DNA reads as TGTGCCAGCAGCTCGGGACAGGGCAACAATCAGCCCCAGCATTTT. The full variable domain, with the rest looked up from reference TRBV7-9 and TRBJ1-5, is DTGVSQNPRHKITKRGQNVTFRCDPISEHNRLYWYRQTLGQGPEFLTYFQNEAQLEKSRLLSDRFSAERPKGSFSTLEIQRTEQGDSAMYLCASSSGQGNNQPQHFGDGTRLSIL.